One sample yielded the 9 T cell receptor beta chains listed below, sequenced in a study. The sorted Tregs were CD4+CD25+CD127-/low cells. MiXCR was run by TCRdb on the 5' RACE reads, yielding one entry per CDR3 protein. The sample lists over 45,000 distinct CDR3 sequences, approximately 26% occurring once. The sequenced material came from tumor-infiltrating Tregs sorted from the breast tumor. The receptors come from a female donor with breast cancer.

The rearrangement uses TRBV27 and TRBJ2-1, with 9 bases matching TRBD1. This CDR3 contains 15 residues. Per germline, CDR1 MNHEY and CDR2 SMNVEV (reference sequence). V trimming: 6 bases; J trimming: 5 bases; junction bases outside the gene matches: 8. DNA of the CDR3: TGTGCCAGCAGGAACCCCGGGACAGGGAACAATGAGCAGTTCTTC. Protein sequence: CASRNPGTGNNEQFF.

Points on this clonotype: Germline and junction disagree at one end, which may indicate a read error. The gene calls are TRBV25-1 and TRBJ1-1, with 8 bases aligning to TRBD1. Germline lookup yields CDR1 MGHDK and CDR2 SYGVNS. The CDR3 sequence is 14 residues long. The CDR3 region has the DNA TGTACCAGCAGAGAGGACAGGGTGAGCACTGAAGCTTTCTTT. Its translation is CTSREDRVSTEAFF.

The sample holds a few counts of this clonotype. The chain carries TRBV6-2 or TRBV6-3 and TRBJ2-1, with 9 bases identical to TRBD2. The V gene's germline CDR1 is MNHEY and CDR2 SVGEGT. The CDR3 loop spans 15 amino acids. The J segment lost 5 bases and the V segment lost 0 bases, leaving 2 bases of the junction unmatched. The CDR3 bases are TGTGCCAGCAGTTACTCTGGCGGGGGGGACAATGAGCAGTTCTTC. Amino acids: CASSYSGGGDNEQFF.

The gene calls are TRBV20-1 and TRBJ2-1, with 7 bases aligning to TRBD1. The CDR3 is 15 residues long. V shed 6 bases and J 4 bases; nucleotides not matched to a gene: 12. Germline V gene data show CDR1 as DFQATT and CDR2 as SNEGSKA (reference sequence). In DNA, the CDR3 is TGCAGTGCCCTAAAGACAGGGCGGGTATACAATGAGCAGTTCTTC. Amino acids: CSALKTGRVYNEQFF.

Concerning this clonotype itself: A read error may account for a junction end that differs from germline. This chain uses TRBV7-7 with TRBJ2-6; 7 bases map to TRBD1. Germline lookup yields CDR1 SSHAT and CDR2 FNYEAQ (reference sequence). The CDR3 has 18 residues. DNA for the CDR3: TGTGCTAGCAGCCCAGGGGGACGGACAGACTCTGGGGCCAACGTCCTGACTTTC. This translates into CASSPGGRTDSGANVLTF.

The chain has TRBV9 and TRBJ1-1; D is uncertain. The germline CDR1 and CDR2 sequences are SGDLS and YYNGEE. V was pared by 0 bases and J by 2 bases, with 5 bases between. This CDR3 comprises 13 residues. CDR3 bases: TGTGCCAGCAGCGTAGATCAAAACACTGAAGCTTTCTTT. It specifies CASSVDQNTEAFF. The entire variable domain, with the rest obtained from reference TRBV9 and TRBJ1-1, is as follows: DSGVTQTPKHLITATGQRVTLRCSPRSGDLSVYWYQQSLDQGLQFLIQYYNGEERAKGNILERFSAQQFPDLHSELNLSSLELGDSALYFCASSVDQNTEAFFGQGTRLTVV.

This clonotype was observed a handful of times. The chain has TRBV6-5 and TRBJ1-1; D ambiguous. Germline V gene data show CDR1 as MNHEY and CDR2 as SVGAGI. V lost 0 bases and J lost 1, with 15 bases in between. This CDR3 is built from 17 residues. The CDR3 nucleotides are TGTGCCAGCAGTTACTCGACCCACCGCGCCCAGAACACTGAAGCTTTCTTT. The encoded protein is CASSYSTHRAQNTEAFF.

This clonotype occurred a few times. V is TRBV5-1 and J is TRBJ2-1, with 10 bases lining up with TRBD2. The CDR3 runs 14 residues. CDR1 is SGHRS and CDR2 is YFSETQ in the germline V gene. Unmatched junction bases numbered 5, after V lost 3 bases and J lost 8 bases. Here the CDR3 reads CASSSPSGGDEQFF. CDR3 DNA: TGCGCCAGCAGCTCCCCTAGCGGGGGTGATGAGCAGTTCTTC.

This clonotype was counted between two and nine times. Being one base from a much bigger clone, this may be a read error. The V and J genes are TRBV30 and TRBJ1-4, with 7 bases identical to TRBD1. The germline CDR1 and CDR2 sequences are GTSNPN and SVGIG (reference sequence). The ends lost 3 bases at V and 10 bases at J; junction bases unmatched: 11. The CDR3 loop spans 14 amino acids. This chain's CDR3 is CAWSHDRVKGKLFF. DNA of the CDR3: TGTGCCTGGAGCCATGACAGGGTTAAAGGAAAACTGTTTTTT.